This entry features one T cell receptor beta chain sequence. The antigen remains undetermined. This record belongs to a study of cytomegalovirus exposure and HLA in healthy donors. It was with 60 Vbeta and 13 Jbeta primers that the PCR ran. Generated by immunoSEQ multiplex PCR, the TCRdb table keeps only in-frame clones and is missing some. The table includes approximately 150,000 clones, around 72% detected once. The CDR3 is made up of 19 amino acids. Germline V gene data show CDR1 as KGHSH and CDR2 as LQKENI. V lost 4 bases and J lost 6; bases outside the gene matches: 22. Study-wide results and caveats: A cluster of highly shared sequence variants was likely a sequencing artifact.

This receptor was identified in a woman aged 18-29 years in good health and CMV-seronegative. The chain recombines TRBV18 with TRBJ2-7; 9 bases agree with TRBD2. Material for sequencing was PBMCs. CDR3 bases: TGTGCCAGCTCACTCACGCATGCGGGAGGGCCCAACTTTTCTTCCGAGCAGTACTTC. This codes for CASSLTHAGGPNFSSEQYF.